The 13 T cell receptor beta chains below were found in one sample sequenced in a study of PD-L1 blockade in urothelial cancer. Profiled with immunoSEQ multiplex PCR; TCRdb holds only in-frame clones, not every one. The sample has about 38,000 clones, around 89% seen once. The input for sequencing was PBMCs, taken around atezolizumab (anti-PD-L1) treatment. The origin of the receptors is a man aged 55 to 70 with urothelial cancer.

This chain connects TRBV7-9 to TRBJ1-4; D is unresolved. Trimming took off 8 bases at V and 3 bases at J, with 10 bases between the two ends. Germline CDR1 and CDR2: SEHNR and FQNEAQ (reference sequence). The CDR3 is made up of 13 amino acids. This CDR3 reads CASRMESNEKLFF. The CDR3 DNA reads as TGTGCCAGCCGAATGGAGTCTAATGAAAAACTGTTTTTT. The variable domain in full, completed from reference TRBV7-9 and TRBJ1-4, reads DTGVSQNPRHKITKRGQNVTFRCDPISEHNRLYWYRQTLGQGPEFLTYFQNEAQLEKSRLLSDRFSAERPKGSFSTLEIQRTEQGDSAMYLCASRMESNEKLFFGSGTQLSVL.

The CDR3 nucleotides read TGTGCCAGCAGCGTAACACAGGGGGAAGATACGCAGTATTTT. Amino acids: CASSVTQGEDTQYF. This chain links TRBV9 with TRBJ2-3; 8 bases fit TRBD1. This CDR3 is built from 14 residues. Trimming at V came to 1 base and at J to 5 bases, leaving 3 bases not matched to a gene. CDR1 and CDR2 (germline): SGDLS, YYNGEE.

The CDR3 DNA reads as TGTGCCATCAGTAAGGGGCTTGGGAACACTGAAGCTTTCTTT. This translates into CAISKGLGNTEAFF. The chain carries TRBV10-3 and TRBJ1-1, with D perhaps matching TRBD1 (5 bases). Deletions cut 5 bases from V and 1 base from J, with 11 bases between. Germline assignment: CDR1 ENHRY and CDR2 SYGVKD. This CDR3 spans 14 amino acids.

CDR3 sequence: CASSSTWAGASSYEQYF. The CDR3 DNA is TGTGCCAGCAGCTCAACGTGGGCGGGGGCCTCATCCTACGAGCAGTACTTC. The chain is built from TRBV4-2 and TRBJ2-7, with D perhaps TRBD2 (7 bases). There are 17 residues in the CDR3. V was trimmed by 5 bases and J by 1 base, leaving 21 bases between them. The germline gives CDR1 LGHNA, CDR2 YNFKEQ.

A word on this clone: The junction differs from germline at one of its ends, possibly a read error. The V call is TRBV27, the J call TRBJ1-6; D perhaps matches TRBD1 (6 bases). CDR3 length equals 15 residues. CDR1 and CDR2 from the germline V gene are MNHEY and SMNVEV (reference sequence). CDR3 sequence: CASSLSWTADSPLHF. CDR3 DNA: TGTGCCAGCAGTCTATCTTGGACAGCGGATTCACCCCTCCACTTT.

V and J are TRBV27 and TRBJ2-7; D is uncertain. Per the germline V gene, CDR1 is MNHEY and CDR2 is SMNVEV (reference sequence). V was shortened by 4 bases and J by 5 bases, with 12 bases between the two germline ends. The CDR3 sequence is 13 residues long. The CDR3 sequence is CASSSINGHEQYF. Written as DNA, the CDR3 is TGTGCCAGCAGTTCCATCAATGGCCACGAGCAGTACTTC.

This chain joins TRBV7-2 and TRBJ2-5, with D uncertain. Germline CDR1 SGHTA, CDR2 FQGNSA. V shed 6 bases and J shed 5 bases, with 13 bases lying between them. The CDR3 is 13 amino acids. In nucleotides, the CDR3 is TGTGCCAGCAGAACCGGGTCTGGGGAGACCCAGTACTTC. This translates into CASRTGSGETQYF.

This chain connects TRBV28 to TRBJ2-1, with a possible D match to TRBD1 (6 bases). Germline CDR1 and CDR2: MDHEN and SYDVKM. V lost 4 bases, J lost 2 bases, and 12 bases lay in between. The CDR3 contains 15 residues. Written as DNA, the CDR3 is TGTGCCAGCAGTTCGGGACAAAATCCCTACAATGAGCAGTTCTTC. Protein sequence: CASSSGQNPYNEQFF.

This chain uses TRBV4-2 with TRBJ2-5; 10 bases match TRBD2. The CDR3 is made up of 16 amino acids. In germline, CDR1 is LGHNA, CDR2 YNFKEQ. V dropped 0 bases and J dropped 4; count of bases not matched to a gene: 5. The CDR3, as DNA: TGTGCCAGCAGCCAAGAGGTAGCGGGGGGAGGAGAGACCCAGTACTTC. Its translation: CASSQEVAGGGETQYF.

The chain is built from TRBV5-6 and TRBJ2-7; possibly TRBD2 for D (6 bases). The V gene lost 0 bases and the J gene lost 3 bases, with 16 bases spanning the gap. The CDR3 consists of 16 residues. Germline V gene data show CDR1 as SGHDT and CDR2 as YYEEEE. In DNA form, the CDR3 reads TGTGCCAGCAGCTTGGAGGAGGGCAGGGACCGCTACGAGCAGTACTTC. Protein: CASSLEEGRDRYEQYF.

CDR3 coding DNA: TGTGCCAGTGAGCCGCAGGACAGCAATAACTATGGCTACACCTTC. Translation gives CASEPQDSNNYGYTF. This rearrangement joins TRBV19 to TRBJ1-2, with D maybe TRBD1 (6 bases). Germline V CDR1 and CDR2: LNHDA, SQIVND (reference sequence). This CDR3 comprises 15 residues. The V end was cut by 8 bases, the J end by 1 base, with 17 bases between. Full variable domain (remainder filled in from reference TRBV19 and TRBJ1-2): DGGITQSPKYLFRKEGQNVTLSCEQNLNHDAMYWYRQDPGQGLRLIYYSQIVNDFQKGDIAEGYSVSREKKESFPLTVTSAQKNPTAFYLCASEPQDSNNYGYTFGSGTRLTVV.

In DNA form, the CDR3 reads TGTGCCAGCAGTGAAGCGCGGGGGGGAGGCAATCAGCCCCAGCATTTT. Encoded protein: CASSEARGGGNQPQHF. V and J are TRBV2 and TRBJ1-5, with a possible D match to TRBD1 (5 bases). V was trimmed by 0 bases and J by 2 bases, leaving 11 bases between them. In germline, CDR1 is SNHLY, CDR2 FYNNEI. The CDR3 is made up of 16 amino acids.

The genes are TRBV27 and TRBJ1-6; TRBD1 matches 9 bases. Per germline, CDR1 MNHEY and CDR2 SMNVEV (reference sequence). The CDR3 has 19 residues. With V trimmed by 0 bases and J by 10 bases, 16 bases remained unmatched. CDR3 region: CASSLSPTGTGQGGSPLHF. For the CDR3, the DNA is TGTGCCAGCAGTTTATCCCCCACCGGGACAGGGCAGGGGGGATCACCCCTCCACTTT.